The rows below give T cell receptor beta chains drawn from one sample of a study of T cell repertoires in cytomegalovirus infection. TCRdb fed the reads into MiXCR, producing one record per CDR3 protein. The table records some 400,000 distinct CDR3 sequences, 15% to 20% of them present only once. What was sequenced was PBMCs. These TCRs come from a human donor in good health (CMV status not recorded). Some clones in this sample may be carry-over from other donors' samples. The CDR3 runs from the conserved cysteine through the conserved F or W. Fields, in order: clone size, D gene, J gene, V gene, CDR3 protein, CDR3 DNA. D genes are given only for firm matches. Rows may omit the clone size; those that give it use once, few, many or a size class.

clone_size: few
d_call: TRBD1
j_call: TRBJ1-6
v_call: TRBV19
cdr3_aa: CASRRISGQGASPLHF
cdr3_nt: TGTGCCAGTAGGAGGATTTCGGGACAGGGTGCTTCACCCCTCCACTTT

clone_size: NA
d_call: NA
j_call: TRBJ2-5
v_call: TRBV7-2
cdr3_aa: CASIGRRAEETQYF
cdr3_nt: TGTGCCAGCATAGGCAGGAGGGCCGAAGAGACCCAGTACTTC

clone_size: NA
d_call: NA
j_call: TRBJ1-1
v_call: TRBV4-3
cdr3_aa: CASSQDREAKGGTEAFF
cdr3_nt: TGCGCCAGCAGCCAAGATAGGGAGGCAAAAGGAGGGACTGAAGCTTTCTTT

clone_size: many
d_call: TRBD2
j_call: TRBJ2-1
v_call: TRBV7-2
cdr3_aa: CASSLLGTKNEQFF
cdr3_nt: TGTGCCAGCAGCTTATTGGGGACTAAAAATGAGCAGTTCTTC

clone_size: many
d_call: NA
j_call: TRBJ2-7
v_call: TRBV6-1
cdr3_aa: CASSSVNRNYEQYF
cdr3_nt: TGTGCCAGCAGTTCCGTCAACAGGAACTACGAGCAGTACTTC

clone_size: NA
d_call: TRBD1
j_call: TRBJ2-7
v_call: TRBV29-1
cdr3_aa: CSVVRDSYEQYF
cdr3_nt: TGCAGCGTTGTACGGGACAGCTACGAGCAGTACTTC

clone_size: many
d_call: NA
j_call: TRBJ1-1
v_call: TRBV28
cdr3_aa: CASRKWRNTEAFF
cdr3_nt: TGTGCCAGCAGGAAGTGGCGGAACACTGAAGCTTTCTTT

clone_size: NA
d_call: TRBD2
j_call: TRBJ2-7
v_call: TRBV7-6
cdr3_aa: CASSLGLAGVVYEQYF
cdr3_nt: TGTGCCAGCAGCTTGGGACTAGCGGGAGTAGTCTACGAGCAGTACTTC

clone_size: many
d_call: TRBD1
j_call: TRBJ2-3
v_call: TRBV6-2/TRBV6-3
cdr3_aa: CASSRQGATDTQYF
cdr3_nt: TGTGCCAGCAGTCGACAGGGGGCCACAGATACGCAGTATTTT

clone_size: NA
d_call: TRBD1
j_call: TRBJ1-4
v_call: TRBV12-3/TRBV12-4
cdr3_aa: CAGSFGPAGGEKLFF
cdr3_nt: TGTGCCGGCAGTTTTGGTCCGGCAGGGGGGGAAAAACTGTTTTTT

clone_size: NA
d_call: NA
j_call: TRBJ2-4
v_call: TRBV3-1
cdr3_aa: CASSHSFRDQAAKNIQYF
cdr3_nt: TGTGCCAGCAGCCACAGTTTCCGGGACCAAGCTGCCAAAAACATTCAGTACTTC

clone_size: NA
d_call: NA
j_call: TRBJ1-2
v_call: TRBV7-2
cdr3_aa: CASSLGEGNYGYTF
cdr3_nt: TGTGCCAGCAGCTTAGGGGAAGGGAACTATGGCTACACCTTC

clone_size: few
d_call: TRBD1
j_call: TRBJ1-2
v_call: TRBV20-1
cdr3_aa: CSAIRGPSYGYTF
cdr3_nt: TGCAGTGCTATCAGGGGGCCGAGCTATGGCTACACCTTC

clone_size: NA
d_call: NA
j_call: TRBJ2-3
v_call: TRBV6-6
cdr3_aa: CASSKIGQGTDTQYF
cdr3_nt: TGTGCCAGCAGTAAAATAGGGCAGGGCACAGATACGCAGTATTTT

clone_size: NA
d_call: NA
j_call: TRBJ1-5
v_call: TRBV7-6
cdr3_aa: CASSGGPEANQPQHF
cdr3_nt: TGTGCCAGCAGCGGGGGACCGGAGGCTAATCAGCCCCAGCATTTT

clone_size: NA
d_call: TRBD2
j_call: TRBJ2-7
v_call: TRBV11-2
cdr3_aa: CASSMGLAGPGLTF
cdr3_nt: TGTGCCAGCAGCATGGGACTAGCGGGACCCGGGCTTACCTTC

clone_size: many
d_call: TRBD1
j_call: TRBJ2-7
v_call: TRBV7-2
cdr3_aa: CASSLQGAYGEQYF
cdr3_nt: TGTGCCAGCAGCTTACAGGGGGCGTACGGTGAGCAGTACTTC

clone_size: many
d_call: NA
j_call: TRBJ1-5
v_call: TRBV12-3/TRBV12-4
cdr3_aa: CASRGESSNQPQHF
cdr3_nt: TGTGCCAGCAGGGGCGAAAGTAGCAATCAGCCCCAGCATTTT

clone_size: many
d_call: TRBD2
j_call: TRBJ2-3
v_call: TRBV12-3/TRBV12-4
cdr3_aa: CASSRTLAGSTDTQYF
cdr3_nt: TGTGCCAGCAGTCGCACACTAGCGGGAAGCACAGATACGCAGTATTTT

clone_size: NA
d_call: TRBD1
j_call: TRBJ1-3
v_call: TRBV20-1
cdr3_aa: CSARRTGGLSGNTIYF
cdr3_nt: TGCAGTGCTAGGCGGACAGGTGGATTATCTGGAAACACCATATATTTT

clone_size: NA
d_call: NA
j_call: TRBJ1-5
v_call: TRBV18
cdr3_aa: CASSPPLSSIGLNQPQHF
cdr3_nt: TGTGCCAGCTCACCACCGCTCTCCAGCATTGGTCTTAATCAGCCCCAGCATTTT

clone_size: few
d_call: NA
j_call: TRBJ2-5
v_call: TRBV20-1
cdr3_aa: CSARKDRQQETQYF
cdr3_nt: TGCAGTGCTCGTAAGGACAGACAACAAGAGACCCAGTACTTC

clone_size: many
d_call: NA
j_call: TRBJ2-7
v_call: TRBV7-2
cdr3_aa: CASSLVLRGYEQYF
cdr3_nt: TGTGCCAGCAGCTTAGTCCTCAGGGGCTACGAGCAGTACTTC

clone_size: NA
d_call: NA
j_call: TRBJ1-5
v_call: TRBV5-5
cdr3_aa: CASSLGDYSNQPQHF
cdr3_nt: TGTGCCAGCTCCTTGGGGGATTATAGCAATCAGCCCCAGCATTTT

clone_size: few
d_call: NA
j_call: TRBJ2-7
v_call: TRBV9
cdr3_aa: CASSVAWDYEQYF
cdr3_nt: TGTGCCAGCAGCGTAGCTTGGGACTACGAGCAGTACTTC

clone_size: NA
d_call: TRBD2
j_call: TRBJ2-1
v_call: TRBV20-1
cdr3_aa: CSASSGRGGSYNEQFF
cdr3_nt: TGCAGTGCTAGTTCCGGGCGGGGGGGGTCCTACAATGAGCAGTTCTTC

clone_size: few
d_call: NA
j_call: TRBJ1-1
v_call: TRBV12-3/TRBV12-4
cdr3_aa: CASRAGLPNTEAFF
cdr3_nt: TGTGCCAGCAGGGCAGGCCTGCCGAACACTGAAGCTTTCTTT

clone_size: NA
d_call: NA
j_call: TRBJ2-1
v_call: TRBV2
cdr3_aa: CASSPTRGGNEQFF
cdr3_nt: TGTGCCAGCAGCCCGACTAGAGGTGGGAATGAGCAGTTCTTC

clone_size: few
d_call: NA
j_call: TRBJ2-3
v_call: TRBV2
cdr3_aa: CASRAEDTQYF
cdr3_nt: TGTGCCAGCAGGGCGGAGGATACGCAGTATTTT

clone_size: NA
d_call: TRBD1
j_call: TRBJ2-1
v_call: TRBV7-9
cdr3_aa: CASSSGQGVRAGTYNEQFF
cdr3_nt: TGTGCCAGCAGCTCGGGACAGGGGGTGAGAGCGGGAACATACAATGAGCAGTTCTTC

clone_size: NA
d_call: NA
j_call: TRBJ2-7
v_call: TRBV10-3
cdr3_aa: CAISGTASSYEQYF
cdr3_nt: TGTGCCATCAGTGGGACGGCAAGCTCCTACGAGCAGTACTTC

clone_size: many
d_call: TRBD2
j_call: TRBJ2-7
v_call: TRBV7-6
cdr3_aa: CASTSEASGAYEQYF
cdr3_nt: TGTGCCAGCACTAGCGAGGCTAGCGGGGCCTACGAGCAGTACTTC

clone_size: few
d_call: NA
j_call: TRBJ2-3
v_call: TRBV6-5
cdr3_aa: CASSYTGGRGDTQYF
cdr3_nt: TGTGCCAGCAGTTATACTGGGGGTCGGGGAGATACGCAGTATTTT

clone_size: NA
d_call: NA
j_call: TRBJ1-1
v_call: TRBV7-9
cdr3_aa: CASSPTRIGPNTEAFF
cdr3_nt: TGTGCCAGCAGCCCCACGCGGATTGGACCCAACACTGAAGCTTTCTTT

clone_size: few
d_call: TRBD1
j_call: TRBJ2-3
v_call: TRBV2
cdr3_aa: CASNNRGGTDTQYF
cdr3_nt: TGTGCCAGCAACAACAGGGGTGGCACAGATACGCAGTATTTT

clone_size: few
d_call: TRBD1
j_call: TRBJ2-7
v_call: TRBV7-9
cdr3_aa: CASSRGQGPTYEQYF
cdr3_nt: TGTGCCAGCAGCCGTGGACAGGGGCCTACCTACGAGCAGTACTTC

clone_size: NA
d_call: TRBD2
j_call: TRBJ2-7
v_call: TRBV20-1
cdr3_aa: CSALRGESYEQYF
cdr3_nt: TGCAGTGCCCTCCGGGGGGAGTCCTACGAGCAGTACTTC

clone_size: many
d_call: NA
j_call: TRBJ1-2
v_call: TRBV7-9
cdr3_aa: CASSPRIGNYGYTF
cdr3_nt: TGTGCCAGCAGCCCCCGGATAGGGAACTATGGCTACACCTTC

clone_size: few
d_call: NA
j_call: TRBJ1-1
v_call: TRBV5-1
cdr3_aa: CASSLSVRDEAFF
cdr3_nt: TGCGCCAGCAGCTTGTCTGTTAGGGACGAAGCTTTCTTT

clone_size: many
d_call: TRBD2
j_call: TRBJ2-3
v_call: TRBV7-2
cdr3_aa: CASSPPSSGRWTDTQYF
cdr3_nt: TGTGCCAGCAGCCCACCTTCTAGCGGGAGATGGACAGATACGCAGTATTTT

clone_size: NA
d_call: NA
j_call: TRBJ1-1
v_call: TRBV30
cdr3_aa: CAWSRLSNTEAFF
cdr3_nt: TGTGCCTGGAGTAGACTCTCGAACACTGAAGCTTTCTTT

clone_size: NA
d_call: TRBD2
j_call: TRBJ2-1
v_call: TRBV6-1
cdr3_aa: CASRRTSGRFNEQFF
cdr3_nt: TGTGCCAGCAGACGGACTAGCGGGAGATTCAATGAGCAGTTCTTC

clone_size: NA
d_call: TRBD2
j_call: TRBJ2-5
v_call: TRBV5-1
cdr3_aa: CASSLLGTSGEETQYF
cdr3_nt: TGCGCCAGCAGCCTGCTGGGGACTAGCGGTGAAGAGACCCAGTACTTC

clone_size: NA
d_call: NA
j_call: TRBJ2-3
v_call: TRBV6-1
cdr3_aa: CASIPRQAGFISDTQYF
cdr3_nt: TGTGCCAGCATCCCAAGGCAGGCAGGGTTTATTTCAGATACGCAGTATTTT

clone_size: few
d_call: TRBD2
j_call: TRBJ2-7
v_call: TRBV20-1
cdr3_aa: CSAQREAHYEQYF
cdr3_nt: TGCAGTGCTCAGCGGGAGGCACATTACGAGCAGTACTTC

clone_size: many
d_call: TRBD2
j_call: TRBJ2-3
v_call: TRBV20-1
cdr3_aa: CSAGRLAGGKEDTQYF
cdr3_nt: TGCAGTGCTGGGAGGCTAGCGGGAGGGAAGGAGGATACGCAGTATTTT

clone_size: NA
d_call: NA
j_call: TRBJ2-1
v_call: TRBV5-1
cdr3_aa: CASSLRESSYNEQFF
cdr3_nt: TGCGCCAGCAGCTTGAGGGAGAGCTCCTACAATGAGCAGTTCTTC

clone_size: NA
d_call: NA
j_call: TRBJ2-1
v_call: TRBV7-9
cdr3_aa: CAGRDRYNEQFF
cdr3_nt: TGTGCCGGGCGGGATAGGTACAATGAGCAGTTCTTC

clone_size: NA
d_call: TRBD1
j_call: TRBJ2-7
v_call: TRBV29-1
cdr3_aa: CSVEGTGAEQYF
cdr3_nt: TGCAGCGTTGAAGGGACAGGGGCCGAGCAGTACTTC

clone_size: NA
d_call: TRBD1
j_call: TRBJ1-3
v_call: TRBV19
cdr3_aa: CASSTTGDGNTIYF
cdr3_nt: TGTGCCAGTAGTACGACAGGGGACGGAAACACCATATATTTT

clone_size: many
d_call: NA
j_call: TRBJ2-3
v_call: TRBV7-2
cdr3_aa: CASTLMDSTDTQYF
cdr3_nt: TGTGCCAGCACCCTTATGGATAGCACAGATACGCAGTATTTT

clone_size: many
d_call: TRBD2
j_call: TRBJ2-3
v_call: TRBV7-2
cdr3_aa: CASSLRTSGRATQYF
cdr3_nt: TGTGCCAGCAGCCTGCGGACTAGCGGGAGAGCTACGCAGTATTTT

clone_size: NA
d_call: NA
j_call: TRBJ2-7
v_call: TRBV27
cdr3_aa: CASSSRLAQIYEQYF
cdr3_nt: TGTGCCAGCAGTTCCCGCCTGGCCCAGATTTACGAGCAGTACTTC

clone_size: many
d_call: NA
j_call: TRBJ2-5
v_call: TRBV7-9
cdr3_aa: CASSSLDPGETQYF
cdr3_nt: TGTGCCAGCAGCTCCTTGGACCCAGGGGAGACCCAGTACTTC

clone_size: NA
d_call: NA
j_call: TRBJ1-4
v_call: TRBV19
cdr3_aa: CASRSADEKLFF
cdr3_nt: TGTGCCAGTAGGAGCGCTGATGAAAAACTGTTTTTT